This note documents a single T cell receptor (beta chain) sequence. The data stem from a study of T cell responses to AZD1222 COVID-19 vaccine. Assay used: immunoSEQ multiplex PCR; TCRdb lists only in-frame clones, some missing. Of around 94,000 clones in the sample, 75% to 90% were seen once. This receptor was taken from an adult who received the AZD1222 COVID-19 vaccine. Source: peripheral blood, taken 28 days after the second AZD1222 dose.

The DNA of the CDR3 is TGTGCCAGCAGTCCCCGGTTCGAGCAGTACTTC. It translates to CASSPRFEQYF. The chain recombines TRBV2 with TRBJ2-7; D remains unclear. The CDR3 covers 11 residues. Germline CDR1 and CDR2: SNHLY and FYNNEI. Between the trimmed V and J ends, which lost 5 bases and 6 bases, there was a span of 8 bases.